These 27 T cell receptor beta chains share one sample of origin, sequenced in a study of cytomegalovirus exposure and HLA in healthy donors. 60 Vbeta and 13 Jbeta primers were used in PCR. Sequencing was performed with immunoSEQ multiplex PCR; in TCRdb, only in-frame clones are kept and a portion is missing. The table includes about 190,000 clones, around 84% detected once. Sequencing was carried out using PBMCs. Source of these receptors: a boy under 10 years old in good health and CMV-seronegative.

This sequence joins TRBV19 and TRBJ1-1; D remains ambiguous. CDR1 and CDR2 from the germline V gene are LNHDA and SQIVND (reference sequence). V was clipped by 6 bases and J by 0 bases, with 11 bases between them. The CDR3 spans 14 residues. Here the CDR3 DNA reads TGTGCCAGTAGAAAAACCTATATGAACACTGAAGCTTTCTTT. It translates to CASRKTYMNTEAFF.

This clone was observed a single time. This chain's CDR3 is CSVTVTDTQYF. CDR3 nucleotides: TGCAGCGTGACAGTCACAGATACGCAGTATTTT. This sequence joins TRBV29-1 and TRBJ2-3; D may be TRBD1 (5 bases). Between the trimmed V and J ends, which lost 6 bases and 2 bases, there was a span of 6 bases. Germline-derived CDR1 and CDR2 are SQVTM and ANQGSEA. The CDR3 runs 11 residues.

The chain links TRBV10-2 to TRBJ1-6; D unclear. The ends were cut back, 7 bases at V and 0 bases at J, with 10 bases in the middle. The CDR3 totals 15 residues. Germline V lookup: CDR1 WSHSY, CDR2 SAAADI. This CDR3 is CASTAGSSYNSPLHF. The CDR3 region has the DNA TGCGCCAGCACCGCAGGTAGCTCCTATAATTCACCCCTCCACTTT.

On this clone: The same CDR3 can be traced to other DNA sequences in this sample. The chain employs TRBV18 and TRBJ1-5; D is undetermined. Germline CDR1 KGHSH, CDR2 LQKENI. The CDR3 has 14 residues. Trimming cost V 2 bases and J 2 bases, with 7 bases left between them. CDR3 protein: CASSPSGGNQPQHF. The CDR3 coding sequence is TGTGCCAGCTCACCATCGGGAGGCAATCAGCCCCAGCATTTT.

The V gene is TRBV7-9, the J gene TRBJ2-1, with 10 positions matching TRBD2. Per the germline V gene, CDR1 is SEHNR and CDR2 is FQNEAQ (reference sequence). Unmatched junction bases numbered 6, after V lost 3 bases and J lost 4 bases. The CDR3 is 16 amino acids. The CDR3 DNA reads TGTGCCAGCAGCTTCCTTCCTAGCGGGGGTTACAATGAGCAGTTCTTC. Encoded protein: CASSFLPSGGYNEQFF.

CDR3 amino acids: CASSRGGSTDTQYF. The CDR3 nucleotides are TGCGCCAGCAGTAGAGGGGGTAGCACAGATACGCAGTATTTT. The chain couples TRBV5-1 to TRBJ2-3; the D gene is possibly TRBD1 (6 bases). Germline V gives CDR1 SGHRS, CDR2 YFSETQ. This CDR3 has 14 amino acids. V was pared by 5 bases and J by 0 bases, with 10 bases between.

This chain connects TRBV15 to TRBJ1-5, with 7 bases identical to TRBD1. V trimming: 3 bases; J trimming: 6 bases; junction bases outside the gene matches: 14. The CDR3 is made up of 17 amino acids. CDR1 and CDR2 from the germline V gene are LNHNV and YYDKDF (reference sequence). As DNA, the CDR3 is TGTGCCACCAGCAGGGCTGTTGGGACAGCAGGGGGTCAGCCCCAGCATTTT. As protein: CATSRAVGTAGGQPQHF.

The V call is TRBV4-1, the J call TRBJ2-5, with TRBD2 identical over 13 bases. V gave up 8 bases and J gave up 5 bases; unmatched junction bases: 11. CDR3 length: 16 amino acids. Germline V gene sequence: CDR1 MGHRA, CDR2 YSYEKL. The CDR3 DNA follows: TGCGCCAGCCGGGGACTAGCGGGGCCCGCGAGGGAGACCCAGTACTTC. This translates into CASRGLAGPARETQYF.

The rearrangement joins TRBV5-1 to TRBJ2-6, with 7 bases identical to TRBD1. Germline assignment: CDR1 SGHRS and CDR2 YFSETQ. Trimming took 4 bases from V and 3 from J; bases not matched to a gene: 10. CDR3 length equals 17 residues. The CDR3 bases are TGCGCCAGCAGCCTGCAGCCGACAGGGAATGGGGCCAACGTCCTGACTTTC. The encoded protein is CASSLQPTGNGANVLTF.

V gene TRBV6-1 combines with J gene TRBJ1-3, with 11 bases lining up with TRBD1. The CDR3 sequence is 12 residues long. CDR1 is MNHNS, CDR2 SASEGT, per germline. Trimming took 8 bases from V and 14 from J; bases not matched to a gene: 8. Here the CDR3 DNA reads TGTGCCAGCGGACAGGGGGCTTGTACGGTATATTTT. Residues: CASGQGACTVYF.

The chain is built from TRBV28 and TRBJ1-2, with TRBD1 matching 12 bases. Germline values: CDR1 MDHEN, CDR2 SYDVKM. There are 15 residues in the CDR3. After removal of 5 bases from V and 2 bases from J, the junction contained 3 bases not matched to a gene. CDR3 loop: CASSQGQGANYGYTF. CDR3 coding DNA: TGTGCCAGCAGTCAGGGACAGGGGGCAAACTATGGCTACACCTTC.

This clone was detected only once. This chain connects TRBV6-5 to TRBJ2-7; D ambiguous. Germline CDR1 MNHEY, CDR2 SVGAGI. The CDR3 totals 13 residues. V lost 5 bases to trimming and J lost 3 bases, with 11 bases between them. The DNA of the CDR3 is TGTGCCAGCAGTCTCGGAGTTCACTACGAGCAGTACTTC. The encoded protein is CASSLGVHYEQYF.

The chain couples TRBV19 to TRBJ2-5; possibly TRBD1 for D (6 bases). The V gene's germline CDR1 is LNHDA and CDR2 SQIVND (reference sequence). The CDR3 is 13 residues long. V lost 4 bases and J 4 bases, leaving 10 bases between the germline ends. CDR3 DNA: TGTGCCAGTAGTAAACAGGGTCGAGAGACCCAGTACTTC. Protein product: CASSKQGRETQYF. Full variable domain (remainder filled in from reference TRBV19 and TRBJ2-5): DGGITQSPKYLFRKEGQNVTLSCEQNLNHDAMYWYRQDPGQGLRLIYYSQIVNDFQKGDIAEGYSVSREKKESFPLTVTSAQKNPTAFYLCASSKQGRETQYFGPGTRLLVL.

The chain links TRBV20-1 to TRBJ2-7; D remains ambiguous. Deletions cut 5 bases from V and 5 bases from J, with 10 bases between. Germline values: CDR1 DFQATT, CDR2 SNEGSKA (reference sequence). This CDR3 is 11 amino acids long. In DNA form, the CDR3 reads TGCAGTGCTCCTGGTGAGCACGAGCAGTACTTC. It specifies CSAPGEHEQYF.

The CDR3 DNA follows: TGTGCCAGCAGTGACGGACAGGGGGCGTACGAGCAGTACTTC. This translates into CASSDGQGAYEQYF. This chain joins TRBV2 and TRBJ2-7; 11 bases agree with TRBD1. With 3 bases clipped from V and 4 bases from J, the junction kept 2 bases outside the gene matches. Per the germline V gene, CDR1 is SNHLY and CDR2 is FYNNEI. CDR3 size: 14 residues.

The V gene is TRBV7-8, the J gene TRBJ2-3, with a weak D call TRBD1 (6 bases). This CDR3 is built from 14 residues. Germline lookup yields CDR1 SGHVS and CDR2 FQNEAQ. V shed 1 base and J shed 4 bases, with 9 bases lying between them. The CDR3 bases are TGTGCCAGCAGCTTAGGTGGGGGCGCAGATACGCAGTATTTT. This sequence encodes CASSLGGGADTQYF.

The chain couples TRBV30 to TRBJ1-2; possible D gene TRBD1, 5 bases. The CDR3 extends over 16 amino acids. V lost 4 bases, J lost 1 base, and 19 bases lay in between. Per germline, CDR1 GTSNPN and CDR2 SVGIG (reference sequence). The CDR3 region is CAWNGHGQRFNYGYTF. The CDR3 nucleotides read TGTGCCTGGAACGGACACGGGCAGCGTTTTAACTATGGCTACACCTTC.

The V call is TRBV25-1, the J call TRBJ1-6, with 7 bases aligning to TRBD1. The V and J ends lost 7 bases and 10 bases, in that order; junction bases with no gene match: 10. CDR3 length: 14 amino acids. Germline-derived CDR1 and CDR2 are MGHDK and SYGVNS. This CDR3 is CASNIDRVGSPLHF. DNA for the CDR3: TGTGCCAGCAACATTGACAGGGTGGGGTCACCCCTCCACTTT. The entire variable domain, with the rest obtained from reference TRBV25-1 and TRBJ1-6, is as follows: EADIYQTPRYLVIGTGKKITLECSQTMGHDKMYWYQQDPGMELHLIHYSYGVNSTEKGDLSSESTVSRIRTEHFPLTLESARPSHTSQYLCASNIDRVGSPLHFGNGTRLTVT.

The chain employs TRBV11-2 and TRBJ1-5, with no clear D. V lost 5 bases and J 5 bases, leaving 10 bases between the germline ends. This CDR3 has 13 amino acids. CDR1 is SGHAT, CDR2 FQNNGV, per germline. The CDR3 loop is CASSLERDQPQHF. The DNA of the CDR3 is TGTGCCAGCAGCCTGGAGAGAGATCAGCCCCAGCATTTT. Combining the CDR3 with reference TRBV11-2 and TRBJ1-5 gives the whole variable domain EAGVAQSPRYKIIEKRQSVAFWCNPISGHATLYWYQQILGQGPKLLIQFQNNGVVDDSQLPKDRFSAERLKGVDSTLKIQPAKLEDSAVYLCASSLERDQPQHFGDGTRLSIL.

The chain couples TRBV19 to TRBJ1-1; the match to TRBD1 covers 9 bases. After removal of 4 bases from V and 3 bases from J, the junction contained 9 bases not matched to a gene. The CDR3 is 16 residues long. CDR1 and CDR2 from the germline V gene are LNHDA and SQIVND (reference sequence). CDR3: CASSRGQGLQYTEAFF. The CDR3 nucleotides read TGTGCCAGTAGTAGAGGACAGGGGCTTCAGTACACTGAAGCTTTCTTT.

The chain joins TRBV10-3 to TRBJ1-1; a weak D match, TRBD1 (6 bases). The germline V gene has CDR1 ENHRY and CDR2 SYGVKD. Trimming cost V 0 bases and J 2 bases, with 13 bases left between them. The CDR3 consists of 16 residues. CDR3 DNA: TGTGCCATCAGTGAGTCGGGGCACAGGGCCAACACTGAAGCTTTCTTT. It specifies CAISESGHRANTEAFF.

This chain uses TRBV10-1 with TRBJ2-2, with D possibly TRBD2 on 6 matching bases. The germline CDR1 and CDR2 sequences are WNHNN and SYGVQD (reference sequence). Trimming left V 4 bases short and J 4 bases short, with 16 bases between. This CDR3 has 16 residues. In nucleotides, the CDR3 is TGCGCCAGCAGTGGTTCTAGCGACCTATTCACCGGGGAGCTGTTTTTT. It yields the protein CASSGSSDLFTGELFF.

The chain links TRBV9 to TRBJ2-1; possibly TRBD1 for D (6 bases). The CDR3 covers 13 residues. V lost 4 bases to trimming and J lost 9 bases, with 14 bases between them. The germline V gene encodes CDR1 SGDLS and CDR2 YYNGEE. CDR3 coding DNA: TGTGCCAGCAGCTCCCAACAGGACAGTGAGCAGTTCTTC. Translation: CASSSQQDSEQFF.

This clone was counted between two and nine times. The chain joins TRBV28 to TRBJ1-3, with a possible D match to TRBD1 (5 bases). Trimming removed 2 bases from V and 2 bases from J, with 10 bases in between. CDR3 length: 15 amino acids. Germline CDR1 reads MDHEN; CDR2 reads SYDVKM. The CDR3 nucleotides read TGTGCCAGCAGTTTAGAGTGGGGGGCTGGAAACACCATATATTTT. Residues: CASSLEWGAGNTIYF.

The CDR3 loop reads CASSVDGGQETQYF. The CDR3 DNA reads TGTGCCAGCAGCGTAGACGGCGGGCAAGAGACCCAGTACTTC. The J gene is TRBJ2-5, the V gene TRBV9; D perhaps matches TRBD2 (5 bases). V gave up 0 bases and J gave up 2 bases, with 8 bases separating them. The CDR3 contains 14 residues. Germline-derived CDR1 and CDR2 are SGDLS and YYNGEE.

The chain links TRBV11-2 to TRBJ2-1; tentative D call: TRBD2 (7 bases). The CDR3 is 15 residues long. Trimming removed 2 bases at V and 8 bases at J, with 16 bases between. The germline gives CDR1 SGHAT, CDR2 FQNNGV. CDR3 nucleotides: TGTGCCAGCAGCTTACCGGGGGGCCCCCTGGATGAGCAGTTCTTC. It codes for CASSLPGGPLDEQFF.

The chain recombines TRBV18 with TRBJ1-1; the D is unclear. The CDR3 is made up of 13 amino acids. The V end lost 3 bases, the J end lost 5 bases, and 10 bases lay between the germline ends. Germline V gene data show CDR1 as KGHSH and CDR2 as LQKENI. CDR3 sequence reads: CASSPDLSTEAFF. The CDR3 DNA sequence: TGTGCCAGCTCACCGGACTTATCAACTGAAGCTTTCTTT.